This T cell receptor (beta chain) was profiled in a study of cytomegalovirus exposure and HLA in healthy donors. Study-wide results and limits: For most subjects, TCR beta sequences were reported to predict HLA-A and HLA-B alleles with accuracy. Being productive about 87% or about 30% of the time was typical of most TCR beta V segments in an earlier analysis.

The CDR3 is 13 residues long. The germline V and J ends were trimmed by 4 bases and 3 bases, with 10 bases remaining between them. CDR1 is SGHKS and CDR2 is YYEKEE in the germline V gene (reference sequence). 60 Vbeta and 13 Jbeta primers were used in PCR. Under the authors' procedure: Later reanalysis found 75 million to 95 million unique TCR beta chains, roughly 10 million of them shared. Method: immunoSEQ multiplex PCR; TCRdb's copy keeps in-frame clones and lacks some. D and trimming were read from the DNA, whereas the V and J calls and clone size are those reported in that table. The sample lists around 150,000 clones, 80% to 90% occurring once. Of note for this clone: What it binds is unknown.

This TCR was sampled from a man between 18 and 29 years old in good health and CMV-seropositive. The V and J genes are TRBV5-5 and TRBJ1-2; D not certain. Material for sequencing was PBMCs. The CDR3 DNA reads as TGTGCCAGCAGCCCCGTTCCCCACTATGGCTACACCTTC. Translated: CASSPVPHYGYTF.